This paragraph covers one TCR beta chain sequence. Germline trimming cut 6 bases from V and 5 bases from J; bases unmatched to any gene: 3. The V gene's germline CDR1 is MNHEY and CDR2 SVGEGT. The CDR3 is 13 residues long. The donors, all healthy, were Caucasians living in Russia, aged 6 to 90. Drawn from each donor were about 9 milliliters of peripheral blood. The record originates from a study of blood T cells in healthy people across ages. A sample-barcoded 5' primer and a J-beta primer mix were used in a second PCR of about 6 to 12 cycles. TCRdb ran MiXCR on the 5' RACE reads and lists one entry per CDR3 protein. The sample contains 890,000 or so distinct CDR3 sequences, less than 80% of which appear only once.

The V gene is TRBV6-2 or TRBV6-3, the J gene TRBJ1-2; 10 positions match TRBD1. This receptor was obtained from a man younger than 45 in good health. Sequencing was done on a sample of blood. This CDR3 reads CASRTGQGYGYTF. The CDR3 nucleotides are TGTGCCAGCAGAACGGGACAGGGGTATGGCTACACCTTC.